This TCR beta chain was retrieved from a study of identical twins. Germline trimming cut 5 bases from V and 3 bases from J; bases unmatched to any gene: 10. The CDR3 covers 16 residues. Germline V gene data show CDR1 as MNHEY and CDR2 as SMNVEV (reference sequence). TCRdb independently ran MiXCR on the 5' RACE reads; one entry per CDR3 protein. The repertoire consists of 450,000 or so distinct CDR3 sequences, with approximately 14% occurring once and the leading ten covering around 0.57%. Study-level results: Cord blood beta clonotypes present at high abundance carried fewer insertions; no such pattern appeared in memory repertoires.

Worth noting for this clonotype: Its antigen is undetermined.

Healthy Caucasians alone served as donors. Another study also made use of these data, one on yellow fever vaccine responses in identical twins.

Source material: CD4+ T cells sorted from blood. The clonotype comes from a woman between 18 and 30 years old in good health. This chain links TRBV27 with TRBJ2-7; 10 bases map to TRBD2. The CDR3 nucleotides read TGTGCCAGCAGTCGATCGAGCGGGAGGGTAGGCTACGAGCAGTACTTC. It is translated as CASSRSSGRVGYEQYF.